This entry features one T cell receptor (beta chain) sequence. A read error may be the cause here, since a much bigger clone is one base away. The germline V and J ends were trimmed by 1 base and 3 bases, with 21 bases remaining between them. The V gene's germline CDR1 is LGHNA and CDR2 YNFKEQ. CDR3 size: 18 residues. A second PCR, run for about 6 to 12 cycles, used a sample-barcoded 5' primer plus a J-beta primer mix. Each CDR3 protein is one row after TCRdb ran MiXCR on the 5' RACE reads. The data contain 790,000 or so distinct CDR3 sequences, 46% of them singletons. This entry is derived from a study of blood T cells in healthy people across ages.

The sequence came from an elderly man in good health. The sequenced sample was blood. This chain joins TRBV4-2 and TRBJ2-5; a weak D match, TRBD2 (7 bases). The CDR3 loop reads CASSQAVRGGTTKETQYF. CDR3 coding DNA: TGTGCCAGCAGCCAAGCGGTCAGGGGAGGGACCACTAAAGAGACCCAGTACTTC.